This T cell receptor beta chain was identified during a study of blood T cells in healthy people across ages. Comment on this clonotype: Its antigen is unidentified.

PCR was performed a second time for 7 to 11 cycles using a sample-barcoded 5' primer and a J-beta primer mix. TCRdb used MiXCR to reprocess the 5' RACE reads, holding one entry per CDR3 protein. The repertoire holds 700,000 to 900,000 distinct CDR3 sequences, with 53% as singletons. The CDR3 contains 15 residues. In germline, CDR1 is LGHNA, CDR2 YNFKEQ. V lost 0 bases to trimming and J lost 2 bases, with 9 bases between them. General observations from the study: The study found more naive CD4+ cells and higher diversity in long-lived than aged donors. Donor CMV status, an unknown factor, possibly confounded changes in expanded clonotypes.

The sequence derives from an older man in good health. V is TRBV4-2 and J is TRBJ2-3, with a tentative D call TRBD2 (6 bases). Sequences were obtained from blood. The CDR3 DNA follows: TGTGCCAGCAGCCAAGAGGAGGGGTCCACAGATACGCAGTATTTT. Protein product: CASSQEEGSTDTQYF.